These 7 T cell receptor beta chains share one sample of origin, sequenced in a study of T cell changes during pregnancy in multiple sclerosis. Clones were sequenced by immunoSEQ multiplex PCR, and TCRdb holds only the in-frame ones, with some missing. The sample consists of tens of thousands of clones, roughly 89% of them appearing once. This specimen consisted of CD4+ T cells from peripheral blood mononuclear cells, obtained in the second trimester of pregnancy. These receptors were taken from a female donor with multiple sclerosis, enrolled in a pregnancy study.

The chain employs TRBV7-3 and TRBJ1-2; a weak D match, TRBD1 (6 bases). The CDR3 runs 15 residues. The V gene lost 3 bases and the J gene lost 2 bases, with 13 bases spanning the gap. CDR1 is SGHTA, CDR2 FQGTGA, per germline. The CDR3 loop is CASSLTGQPNYGYTF. DNA for the CDR3: TGTGCCAGCAGCTTGACCGGACAGCCCAACTATGGCTACACCTTC.

This chain links TRBV28 with TRBJ2-5; no definite D call. Germline values: CDR1 MDHEN, CDR2 SYDVKM. The CDR3 contains 15 residues. Trimming cost V 7 bases and J 5 bases, with 20 bases left between them. CDR3 sequence reads: CASTSPAHGSETQYF. Written as DNA, the CDR3 is TGTGCCAGCACCTCTCCGGCCCACGGGTCGGAGACCCAGTACTTC.

This clone was picked up one time. The chain has TRBV28 and TRBJ2-2; a possible D gene is TRBD2 (7 bases). This CDR3 contains 15 residues. Germline V gene sequence: CDR1 MDHEN, CDR2 SYDVKM. Between the trimmed V and J ends, which lost 6 bases and 2 bases, there was a span of 13 bases. Here the CDR3 reads CASRGGTLNTGELFF. Written as DNA, the CDR3 is TGTGCCAGCAGGGGGGGGACACTCAACACCGGGGAGCTGTTTTTT.

This chain joins TRBV9 and TRBJ2-1; D gene uncertain. V was shortened by 1 base and J by 2 bases, with 7 bases between the two germline ends. CDR3 length equals 14 residues. Germline CDR1 is SGDLS and CDR2 is YYNGEE. CDR3 in amino acids: CASSVLDTYNEQFF. The CDR3 DNA reads TGTGCCAGCAGCGTACTCGACACCTACAATGAGCAGTTCTTC. Drawing the rest from reference TRBV9 and TRBJ2-1, the complete variable domain is DSGVTQTPKHLITATGQRVTLRCSPRSGDLSVYWYQQSLDQGLQFLIQYYNGEERAKGNILERFSAQQFPDLHSELNLSSLELGDSALYFCASSVLDTYNEQFFGPGTRLTVL.

This clone was found a few times. This rearrangement joins TRBV20-1 to TRBJ1-2; TRBD1 might be the D (6 bases). The CDR3 totals 11 residues. The V end lost 5 bases, the J end lost 3 bases, and 7 bases lay between the germline ends. Germline V gene sequence: CDR1 DFQATT, CDR2 SNEGSKA (reference sequence). The CDR3 coding sequence is TGCAGTGCTCGGACAGACTATGGCTACACCTTC. Amino acids: CSARTDYGYTF.

V and J are TRBV5-1 and TRBJ2-1; D may be TRBD2 (5 bases). CDR3 length: 16 residues. V was shortened by 3 bases and J by 1 base, with 14 bases between the two germline ends. Germline CDR1 and CDR2: SGHRS and YFSETQ. The chain's CDR3 is CASSSHYRGSYNEQFF. In DNA, the CDR3 is TGCGCCAGCAGCTCCCACTACCGGGGATCCTACAATGAGCAGTTCTTC.

The V and J genes are TRBV5-4 and TRBJ2-1; the match to TRBD2 covers 15 bases. CDR1 SGHNT and CDR2 YYREEE come from the germline V gene (reference sequence). CDR3 length: 16 residues. J was trimmed by 14 bases and V by 4 bases; bases with no gene match: 13. Here the CDR3 DNA reads TGTGCCAGCAGCACGGCCGGGACTAGCGGGGGGAGGGGGGAGTTCTTC. It translates to CASSTAGTSGGRGEFF.